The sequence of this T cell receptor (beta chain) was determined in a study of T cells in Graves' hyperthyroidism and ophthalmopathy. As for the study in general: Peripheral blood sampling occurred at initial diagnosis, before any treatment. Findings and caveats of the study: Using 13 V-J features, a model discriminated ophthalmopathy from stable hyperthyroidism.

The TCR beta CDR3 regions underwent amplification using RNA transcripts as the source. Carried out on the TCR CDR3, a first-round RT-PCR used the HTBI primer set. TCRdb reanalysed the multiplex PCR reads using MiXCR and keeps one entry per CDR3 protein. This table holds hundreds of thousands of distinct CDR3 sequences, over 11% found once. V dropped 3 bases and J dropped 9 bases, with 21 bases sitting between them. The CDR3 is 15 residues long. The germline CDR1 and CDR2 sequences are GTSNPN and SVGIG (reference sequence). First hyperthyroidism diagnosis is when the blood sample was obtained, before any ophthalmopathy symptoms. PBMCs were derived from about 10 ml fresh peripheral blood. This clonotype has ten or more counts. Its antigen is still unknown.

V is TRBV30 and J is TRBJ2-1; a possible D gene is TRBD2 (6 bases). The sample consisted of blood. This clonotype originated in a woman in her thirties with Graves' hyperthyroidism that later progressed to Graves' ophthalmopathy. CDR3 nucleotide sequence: TGTGCCTGGAGCCCCCTGGCGGGATTGATCGGTGAGCAGTTCTTC. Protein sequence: CAWSPLAGLIGEQFF.